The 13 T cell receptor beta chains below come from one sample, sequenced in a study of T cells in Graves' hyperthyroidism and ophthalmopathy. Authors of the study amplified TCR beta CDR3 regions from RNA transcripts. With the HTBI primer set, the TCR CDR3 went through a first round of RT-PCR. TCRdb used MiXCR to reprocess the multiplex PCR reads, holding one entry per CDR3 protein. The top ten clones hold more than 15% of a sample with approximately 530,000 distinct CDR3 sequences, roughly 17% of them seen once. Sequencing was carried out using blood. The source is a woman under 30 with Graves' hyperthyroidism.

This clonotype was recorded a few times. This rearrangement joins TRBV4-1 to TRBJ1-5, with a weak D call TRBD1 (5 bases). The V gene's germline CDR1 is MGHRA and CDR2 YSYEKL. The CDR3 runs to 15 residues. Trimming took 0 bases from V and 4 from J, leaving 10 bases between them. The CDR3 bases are TGCGCCAGCAGCCAAGATATGTGGGGGAATCAGCCCCAGCATTTT. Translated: CASSQDMWGNQPQHF.

CDR3 sequence reads: CASSEYQKDRGSDGYTF. CDR3 DNA sequence: TGTGCCAGCAGTGAATATCAGAAGGACAGGGGATCTGATGGCTACACCTTC. This sequence joins TRBV25-1 and TRBJ1-2, with 9 bases matching TRBD1. The germline V gene has CDR1 MGHDK and CDR2 SYGVNS. The CDR3 runs to 17 residues. J lost 6 bases, V lost 0 bases, and 11 bases had no gene match.

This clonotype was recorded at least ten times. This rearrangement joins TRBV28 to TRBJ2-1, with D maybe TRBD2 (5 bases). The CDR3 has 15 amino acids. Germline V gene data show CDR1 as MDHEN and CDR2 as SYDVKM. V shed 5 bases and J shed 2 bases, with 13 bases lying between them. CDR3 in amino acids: CASSLLDYTYNEQFF. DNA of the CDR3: TGTGCCAGCAGTCTCCTCGACTATACCTACAATGAGCAGTTCTTC. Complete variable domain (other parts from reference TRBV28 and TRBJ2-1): DVKVTQSSRYLVKRTGEKVFLECVQDMDHENMFWYRQDPGLGLRLIYFSYDVKMKEKGDIPEGYSVSREKKERFSLILESASTNQTSMYLCASSLLDYTYNEQFFGPGTRLTVL.

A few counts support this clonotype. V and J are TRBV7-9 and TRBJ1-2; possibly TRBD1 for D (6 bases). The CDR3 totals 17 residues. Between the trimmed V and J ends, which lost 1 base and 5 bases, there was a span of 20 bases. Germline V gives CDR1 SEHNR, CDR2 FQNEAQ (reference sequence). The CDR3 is CASSLGLGGWTVYGYTF. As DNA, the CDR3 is TGTGCCAGCAGCTTAGGGTTGGGGGGCTGGACAGTATATGGCTACACCTTC.

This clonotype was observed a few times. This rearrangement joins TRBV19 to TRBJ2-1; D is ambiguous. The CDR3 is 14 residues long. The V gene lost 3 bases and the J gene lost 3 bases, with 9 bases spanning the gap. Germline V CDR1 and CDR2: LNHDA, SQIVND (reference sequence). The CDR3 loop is CASSISVNYNEQFF. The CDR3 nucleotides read TGTGCCAGTAGTATCTCAGTTAACTACAATGAGCAGTTCTTC.

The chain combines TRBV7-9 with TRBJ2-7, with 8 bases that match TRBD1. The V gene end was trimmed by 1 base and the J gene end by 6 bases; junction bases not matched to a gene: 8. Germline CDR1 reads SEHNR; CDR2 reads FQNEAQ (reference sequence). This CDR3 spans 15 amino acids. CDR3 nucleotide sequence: TGTGCCAGCAGCTTAGGGACAGGGTTCCTGGGCGAGCAGTACTTC. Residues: CASSLGTGFLGEQYF.

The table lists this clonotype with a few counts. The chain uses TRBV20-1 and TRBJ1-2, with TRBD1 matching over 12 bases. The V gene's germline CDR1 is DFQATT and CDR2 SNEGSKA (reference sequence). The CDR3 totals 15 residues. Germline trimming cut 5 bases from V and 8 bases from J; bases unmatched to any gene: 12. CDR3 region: CSAAAGTGGIGGYTF. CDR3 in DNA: TGCAGTGCTGCCGCCGGGACAGGGGGCATCGGGGGCTACACCTTC.

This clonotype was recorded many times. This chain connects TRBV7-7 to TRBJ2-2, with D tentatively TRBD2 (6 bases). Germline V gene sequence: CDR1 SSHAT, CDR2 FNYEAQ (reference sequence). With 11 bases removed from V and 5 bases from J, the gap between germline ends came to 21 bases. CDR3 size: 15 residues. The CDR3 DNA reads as TGTGCCGTACCGTTGAGGGAGGAGGGGACCGGGGAGCTGTTTTTT. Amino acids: CAVPLREEGTGELFF.

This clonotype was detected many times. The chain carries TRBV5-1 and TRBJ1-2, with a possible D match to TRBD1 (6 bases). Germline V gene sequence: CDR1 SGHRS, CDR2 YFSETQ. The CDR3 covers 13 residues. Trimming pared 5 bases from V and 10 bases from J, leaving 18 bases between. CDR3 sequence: CASRPDSLRDYTF. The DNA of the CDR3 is TGCGCCAGCAGACCGGACAGCCTCCGCGACTACACCTTC.

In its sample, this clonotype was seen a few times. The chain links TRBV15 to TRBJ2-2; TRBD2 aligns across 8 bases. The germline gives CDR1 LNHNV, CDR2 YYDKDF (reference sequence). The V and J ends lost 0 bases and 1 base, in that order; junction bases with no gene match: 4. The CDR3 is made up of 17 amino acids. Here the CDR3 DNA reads TGTGCCACCAGCAGAGATCTCACTAGCGGGAACACCGGGGAGCTGTTTTTT. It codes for CATSRDLTSGNTGELFF.

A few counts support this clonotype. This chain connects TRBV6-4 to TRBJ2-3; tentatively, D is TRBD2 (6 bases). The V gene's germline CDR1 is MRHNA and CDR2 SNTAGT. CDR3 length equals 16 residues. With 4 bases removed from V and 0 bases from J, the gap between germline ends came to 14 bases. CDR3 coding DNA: TGTGCCAGCAGTGCTTCTAGCGACAGTAGCACAGATACGCAGTATTTT. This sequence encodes CASSASSDSSTDTQYF.

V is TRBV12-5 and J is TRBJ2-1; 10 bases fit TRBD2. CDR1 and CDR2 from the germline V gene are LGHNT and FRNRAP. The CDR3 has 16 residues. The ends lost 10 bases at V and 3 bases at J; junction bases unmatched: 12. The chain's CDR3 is CANAPERGGYYNEQFF. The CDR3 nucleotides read TGTGCTAATGCCCCAGAGCGGGGGGGCTACTACAATGAGCAGTTCTTC.

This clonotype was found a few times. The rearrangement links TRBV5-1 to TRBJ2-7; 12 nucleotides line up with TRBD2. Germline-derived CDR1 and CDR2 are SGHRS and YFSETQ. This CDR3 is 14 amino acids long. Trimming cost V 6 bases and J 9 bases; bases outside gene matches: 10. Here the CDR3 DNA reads TGCGCCAGCACCCCACTAGCGGGAGGAGACGGGCAGTACTTC. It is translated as CASTPLAGGDGQYF.